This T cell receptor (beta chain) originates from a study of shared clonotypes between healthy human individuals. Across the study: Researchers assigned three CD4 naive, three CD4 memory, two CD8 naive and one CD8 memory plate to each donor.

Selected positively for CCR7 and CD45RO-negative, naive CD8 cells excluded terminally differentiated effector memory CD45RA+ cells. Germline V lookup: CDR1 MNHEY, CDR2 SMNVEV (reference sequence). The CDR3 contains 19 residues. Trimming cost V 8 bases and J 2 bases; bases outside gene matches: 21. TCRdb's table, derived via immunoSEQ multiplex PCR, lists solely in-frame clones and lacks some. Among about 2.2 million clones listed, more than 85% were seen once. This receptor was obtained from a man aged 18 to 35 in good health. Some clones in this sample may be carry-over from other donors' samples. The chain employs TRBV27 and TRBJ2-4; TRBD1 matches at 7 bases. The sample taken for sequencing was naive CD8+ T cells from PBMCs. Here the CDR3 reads CASRQDQRGPEGTKNIQYF. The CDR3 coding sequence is TGTGCCAGCCGACAGGACCAGAGGGGGCCAGAGGGGACCAAAAACATTCAGTACTTC.